Listed here are 26 T cell receptor beta chains from one sample, sequenced in a study of T cell responses to AZD1222 COVID-19 vaccine. Clones were sequenced by immunoSEQ multiplex PCR, and TCRdb holds only the in-frame ones, with some missing. The sample holds 120,000 to 150,000 clones; approximately 88% are singletons and the top ten take more than 12%. The sequences come from peripheral blood, collected on day 0 of AZD1222 vaccination. These receptors originate from an adult in good health.

This sequence joins TRBV7-9 and TRBJ2-5, with 15 bases matching TRBD2. This CDR3 spans 16 amino acids. V dropped 4 bases and J dropped 4; count of bases not matched to a gene: 4. CDR1 and CDR2 from the germline V gene are SEHNR and FQNEAQ (reference sequence). DNA of the CDR3: TGTGCCAGCAGCTCGGGACTAGCGGGGGGCCCAGAGACCCAGTACTTC. Translation: CASSSGLAGGPETQYF.

The V call is TRBV12-5, the J call TRBJ2-2; possibly TRBD1 for D (7 bases). Germline V gene sequence: CDR1 LGHNT, CDR2 FRNRAP. With 6 bases removed from V and 4 bases from J, the gap between germline ends came to 21 bases. This CDR3 is built from 17 residues. CDR3 sequence: CASGGWLAGQLTGELFF. As DNA, the CDR3 is TGTGCTAGTGGGGGGTGGTTGGCGGGACAGCTCACCGGGGAGCTGTTTTTT.

The V gene is TRBV5-6, the J gene TRBJ1-6, with no clear D. CDR1 is SGHDT, CDR2 YYEEEE, per germline. V lost 4 bases to trimming and J lost 6 bases, with 2 bases between them. CDR3 size: 11 residues. The CDR3 sequence: CASSPNSPLHF. In DNA form, the CDR3 reads TGTGCCAGCAGCCCTAATTCACCCCTCCACTTT.

The chain recombines TRBV4-3 with TRBJ1-6; D unresolved. Per germline, CDR1 LGHNA and CDR2 YSLEER. Trimming cost V 2 bases and J 3 bases, with 14 bases left between them. The CDR3 consists of 17 residues. CDR3: CASSQNTGQSYNSPLHF. The CDR3 DNA sequence: TGCGCCAGCAGCCAAAATACGGGCCAGAGCTATAATTCACCCCTCCACTTT.

The V gene is TRBV18, the J gene TRBJ1-5; TRBD1 agrees at 10 bases. Germline lookup yields CDR1 KGHSH and CDR2 LQKENI. V gave up 5 bases and J gave up 0 bases; unmatched junction bases: 7. There are 17 residues in the CDR3. The CDR3 DNA is TGTGCCAGCTCAACGACAGGGGGCGGGGGTAGCAATCAGCCCCAGCATTTT. Translating it yields CASSTTGGGGSNQPQHF.

This clone has a handful of counts. V gene TRBV29-1 combines with J gene TRBJ2-7; D is unresolved. V shed 4 bases and J shed 5 bases, with 12 bases lying between them. Germline V lookup: CDR1 SQVTM, CDR2 ANQGSEA. The CDR3 contains 12 residues. The CDR3 sequence: CSVVPGVHEQYF. CDR3 bases: TGCAGCGTTGTCCCTGGGGTGCACGAGCAGTACTTC.

The CDR3 DNA reads TGCAGCGTTGGGGGTGGGAACACTGAAGCTTTCTTT. This gives the protein CSVGGGNTEAFF. The chain employs TRBV29-1 and TRBJ1-1, with D unclear. CDR3 length: 12 residues. V lost 4 bases, J lost 1 base, and 7 bases lay in between. Per germline, CDR1 SQVTM and CDR2 ANQGSEA.

V is TRBV6-6 and J is TRBJ1-1, with D uncertain. The CDR3 is 15 residues long. V was cut by 7 bases and J by 5 bases, with 20 bases left in between. Germline CDR1 reads MNHNY; CDR2 reads SVGAGI (reference sequence). This chain's CDR3 is CASKYSPDGRTEAFF. The CDR3 DNA reads TGTGCCAGCAAATACAGCCCGGACGGCCGAACTGAAGCTTTCTTT.

The chain combines TRBV7-9 with TRBJ2-7; no clear D gene. The length of the CDR3 is 13 residues. V was cut by 3 bases and J by 0 bases, with 6 bases left in between. Germline CDR1 SEHNR, CDR2 FQNEAQ (reference sequence). The DNA for the CDR3 is TGTGCCAGCAGCTTTTCGGGCTCCTACGAGCAGTACTTC. Encoded protein: CASSFSGSYEQYF.

This clone was counted ten times or more. The gene calls are TRBV19 and TRBJ2-5, with D unclear. V lost 5 bases and J 1 base, leaving 8 bases between the germline ends. This CDR3 is 13 amino acids long. Looked up from germline, CDR1 is LNHDA and CDR2 is SQIVND (reference sequence). CDR3: CASSGDFQETQYF. The CDR3 nucleotides read TGTGCCAGTAGTGGCGACTTCCAAGAGACCCAGTACTTC.

The J gene is TRBJ2-7, the V gene TRBV7-3, with TRBD1 matching over 9 bases. Germline loops: CDR1 SGHTA, CDR2 FQGTGA. The CDR3 runs to 14 residues. J was trimmed by 2 bases and V by 5 bases; bases with no gene match: 4. CDR3 amino acids: CASSEGTGTYEQYF. Written as DNA, the CDR3 is TGTGCCAGCAGCGAGGGGACAGGGACCTACGAGCAGTACTTC.

This clone was seen only a few times. The rearrangement joins TRBV7-2 to TRBJ1-4; TRBD1 might be the D (5 bases). V was pared by 4 bases and J by 7 bases, with 16 bases between. CDR1 SGHTA and CDR2 FQGNSA come from the germline V gene. This CDR3 is 15 amino acids long. The CDR3 sequence is CASSSFPGISEKLFF. For the CDR3, the DNA is TGTGCCAGCAGCTCTTTCCCAGGGATAAGTGAAAAACTGTTTTTT.

The table lists this clone with a count of one. The rearrangement uses TRBV5-1 and TRBJ2-5; the D gene is possibly TRBD1 (5 bases). The CDR3 runs to 15 residues. Trimming pared 7 bases from V and 1 base from J, leaving 17 bases between. Germline V gene lookup returns CDR1 SGHRS and CDR2 YFSETQ. The CDR3 nucleotides are TGCGCCAGCTCGGTTGGGGCAGGTCCCCAAGAGACCCAGTACTTC. This translates into CASSVGAGPQETQYF.

V is TRBV19 and J is TRBJ1-5; 7 bases fit TRBD1. The trim removed 0 bases at V and 2 bases at J, leaving 1 base unmatched. Germline CDR1 LNHDA, CDR2 SQIVND (reference sequence). This CDR3 comprises 15 residues. CDR3: CASSIEGGRNQPQHF. The CDR3 nucleotides are TGTGCCAGTAGTATAGAAGGGGGCCGCAATCAGCCCCAGCATTTT. Supplemented by reference TRBV19 and TRBJ1-5, the full variable domain reads DGGITQSPKYLFRKEGQNVTLSCEQNLNHDAMYWYRQDPGQGLRLIYYSQIVNDFQKGDIAEGYSVSREKKESFPLTVTSAQKNPTAFYLCASSIEGGRNQPQHFGDGTRLSIL.

The rearrangement links TRBV9 to TRBJ1-6; D is unresolved. V was cut by 0 bases and J by 5 bases, with 3 bases left in between. Per the germline V gene, CDR1 is SGDLS and CDR2 is YYNGEE. The CDR3 contains 13 residues. The CDR3 DNA sequence: TGTGCCAGCAGCGTAGAGCATAATTCACCCCTCCACTTT. Amino acids: CASSVEHNSPLHF.

The V gene is TRBV7-2, the J gene TRBJ1-5; no clear D. V was clipped by 2 bases and J by 6 bases, with 11 bases between them. The CDR3 loop spans 14 amino acids. Germline lookup yields CDR1 SGHTA and CDR2 FQGNSA. The CDR3 DNA sequence: TGTGCCAGCAGCTTAAAGACGGGTGGTCAGCCCCAGCATTTT. Residues: CASSLKTGGQPQHF.

V and J are TRBV7-7 and TRBJ2-1; D is undetermined. Trimming cost V 3 bases and J 9 bases, with 12 bases left between them. CDR1 SSHAT and CDR2 FNYEAQ come from the germline V gene (reference sequence). CDR3 length equals 13 residues. The CDR3 region is CASSFLESGEQFF. The DNA for the CDR3 is TGTGCCAGCAGCTTCCTGGAGTCGGGTGAGCAGTTCTTC.

The chain links TRBV2 to TRBJ1-2; TRBD1 might be the D (5 bases). The CDR3 length is 13 residues. Trimming took 6 bases from V and 8 from J, leaving 16 bases between them. CDR1 and CDR2 from the germline V gene are SNHLY and FYNNEI. DNA of the CDR3: TGTGCCAGCAGGGAGACAGCATCGGTAGGCTACACCTTC. This codes for CASRETASVGYTF.

V usage is TRBV18 and J usage is TRBJ2-1, with D possibly being TRBD1 (6 bases). The CDR3 has 15 residues. The V end lost 0 bases, the J end lost 7 bases, and 13 bases lay between the germline ends. Germline V gene data show CDR1 as KGHSH and CDR2 as LQKENI. CDR3: CASSPPVARGNEQFF. The DNA of the CDR3 is TGTGCCAGCTCACCACCGGTGGCTAGGGGGAATGAGCAGTTCTTC.

The rearrangement links TRBV11-3 to TRBJ1-1, with D perhaps matching TRBD1 (5 bases). CDR1 is SGHNT and CDR2 is YENEEA in the germline V gene. Trimming stripped 6 bases from V and 0 bases from J, with 11 bases between. This CDR3 comprises 14 residues. CDR3 region: CASSPGRLNTEAFF. CDR3 sequence (DNA): TGTGCCAGCAGTCCGGGACGGCTGAACACTGAAGCTTTCTTT.

In its sample, this clone was seen once. The genes are TRBV6-5 and TRBJ2-1; TRBD1 agrees at 9 bases. The CDR3 contains 16 residues. The J segment lost 4 bases and the V segment lost 4 bases, leaving 8 bases of the junction unmatched. The germline V gene has CDR1 MNHEY and CDR2 SVGAGI. This CDR3 is CASSSAGTGTYNEQFF. CDR3 DNA: TGTGCCAGCAGTTCAGCCGGGACAGGGACTTACAATGAGCAGTTCTTC.

This chain links TRBV4-1 with TRBJ2-3, with D perhaps TRBD2 (6 bases). Looked up from germline, CDR1 is MGHRA and CDR2 is YSYEKL. The length of the CDR3 is 15 residues. Trimming took off 1 base at V and 0 bases at J, with 8 bases between the two ends. Written as DNA, the CDR3 is TGCGCCAGCAGCCAAGTCGGGGGAAGCACAGATACGCAGTATTTT. Translated: CASSQVGGSTDTQYF.

About this clone itself: Other DNA sequences in the same sample also yield this CDR3. The V call is TRBV12-3 or TRBV12-4, the J call TRBJ1-1, with unresolved D. The CDR3 covers 13 residues. V lost 5 bases, J lost 0 bases, and 7 bases lay in between. The CDR3 nucleotides are TGTGCCAGCAGTCGAACGGTGAACACTGAAGCTTTCTTT. This sequence encodes CASSRTVNTEAFF.

This clone was counted a single time. This rearrangement joins TRBV3-1 (or the pseudogene TRBV3-2) to TRBJ1-1; possible D gene TRBD1, 5 bases. This CDR3 comprises 12 residues. Between the trimmed V and J ends, which lost 1 base and 9 bases, there was a span of 9 bases. Germline values: CDR1 LGHDT, CDR2 YNNKEL (reference sequence). CDR3: CASSQAQGQAFF. Here the CDR3 DNA reads TGTGCCAGCAGCCAAGCCCAGGGCCAAGCTTTCTTT.

The chain links TRBV18 to TRBJ2-7; 7 bases line up with TRBD1. The CDR3 is 14 residues long. Per the germline V gene, CDR1 is KGHSH and CDR2 is LQKENI. V lost 6 bases and J lost 6; bases outside the gene matches: 11. The CDR3 region is CASSPKLAGGEQYF. CDR3 nucleotide sequence: TGTGCCAGCTCCCCAAAATTAGCAGGGGGCGAGCAGTACTTC.

V is TRBV7-2 and J is TRBJ2-7, with a weak D call TRBD1 (6 bases). V dropped 5 bases and J dropped 3 bases, with 17 bases sitting between them. Germline V gene sequence: CDR1 SGHTA, CDR2 FQGNSA. The CDR3 length is 15 residues. Here the CDR3 DNA reads TGTGCCAGCAGCCCTCACAGGGTAGAAGGCTACGAGCAGTACTTC. Translation gives CASSPHRVEGYEQYF.